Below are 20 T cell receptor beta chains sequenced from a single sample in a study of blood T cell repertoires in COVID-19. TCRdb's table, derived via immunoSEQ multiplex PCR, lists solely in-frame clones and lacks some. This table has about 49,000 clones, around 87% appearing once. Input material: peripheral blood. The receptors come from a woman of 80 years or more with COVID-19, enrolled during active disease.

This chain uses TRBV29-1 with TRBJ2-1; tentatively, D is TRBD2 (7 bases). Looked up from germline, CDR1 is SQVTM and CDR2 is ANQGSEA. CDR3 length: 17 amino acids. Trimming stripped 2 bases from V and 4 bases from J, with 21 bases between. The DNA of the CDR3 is TGCAGCGTTGAATTGACAGGCCGCGGGGGCCTTTACAATGAGCAGTTCTTC. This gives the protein CSVELTGRGGLYNEQFF.

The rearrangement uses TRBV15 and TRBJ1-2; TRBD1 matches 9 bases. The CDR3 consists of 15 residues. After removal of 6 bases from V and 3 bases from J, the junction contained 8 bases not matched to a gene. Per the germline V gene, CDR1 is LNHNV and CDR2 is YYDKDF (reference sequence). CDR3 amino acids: CATRVGTGPYYGYTF. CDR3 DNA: TGTGCCACCAGAGTCGGGACAGGGCCTTACTATGGCTACACCTTC.

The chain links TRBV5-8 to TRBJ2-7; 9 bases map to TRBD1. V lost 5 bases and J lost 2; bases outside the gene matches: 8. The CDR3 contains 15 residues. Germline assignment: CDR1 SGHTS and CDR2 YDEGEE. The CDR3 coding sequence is TGTGCCAGCAGACCCCGGGGACAGGGCACCTACGAGCAGTACTTC. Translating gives CASRPRGQGTYEQYF. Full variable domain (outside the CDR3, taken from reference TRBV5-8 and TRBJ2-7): EAGVTQSPTHLIKTRGQQATLRCSPISGHTSVYWYQQALGLGLQFLLWYDEGEERNRGNFPPRFSGRQFPNYSSELNVNALELEDSALYLCASRPRGQGTYEQYFGPGTRLTVT.

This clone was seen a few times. The CDR3 protein is CASSQRGGNQPQHF. For the CDR3, the DNA is TGTGCCAGCAGCCAACGGGGTGGCAATCAGCCCCAGCATTTT. This rearrangement joins TRBV3-1 (or the pseudogene TRBV3-2) to TRBJ1-5; the D is unclear. The V gene's germline CDR1 is LGHDT and CDR2 YNNKEL (reference sequence). The CDR3 length is 14 residues. Between the trimmed V and J ends, which lost 2 bases and 2 bases, there was a span of 7 bases.

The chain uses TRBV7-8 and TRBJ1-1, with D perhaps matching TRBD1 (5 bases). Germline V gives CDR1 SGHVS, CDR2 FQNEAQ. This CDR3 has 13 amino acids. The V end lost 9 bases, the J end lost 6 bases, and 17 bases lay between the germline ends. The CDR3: CASQGRFRAEAFF. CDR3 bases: TGTGCCAGTCAGGGTCGCTTTAGGGCTGAAGCTTTCTTT. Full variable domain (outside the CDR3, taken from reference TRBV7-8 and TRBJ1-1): GAGVSQSPRYKVAKRGQDVALRCDPISGHVSLFWYQQALGQGPEFLTYFQNEAQLDKSGLPSDRFFAERPEGSVSTLKIQRTQQEDSAVYLCASQGRFRAEAFFGQGTRLTVV.

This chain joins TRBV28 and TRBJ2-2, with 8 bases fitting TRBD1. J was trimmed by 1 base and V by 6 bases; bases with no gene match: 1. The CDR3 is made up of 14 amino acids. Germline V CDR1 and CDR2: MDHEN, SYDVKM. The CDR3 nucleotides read TGTGCCAGCAGGGGACAGGTGAACACCGGGGAGCTGTTTTTT. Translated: CASRGQVNTGELFF. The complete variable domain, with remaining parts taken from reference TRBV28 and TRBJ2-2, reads DVKVTQSSRYLVKRTGEKVFLECVQDMDHENMFWYRQDPGLGLRLIYFSYDVKMKEKGDIPEGYSVSREKKERFSLILESASTNQTSMYLCASRGQVNTGELFFGEGSRLTVL.

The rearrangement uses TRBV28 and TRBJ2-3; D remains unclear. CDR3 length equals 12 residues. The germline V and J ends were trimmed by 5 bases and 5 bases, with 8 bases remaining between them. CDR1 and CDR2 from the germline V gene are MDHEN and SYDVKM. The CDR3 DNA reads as TGTGCCAGCAGTCCGAGGATAGATACGCAGTATTTT. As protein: CASSPRIDTQYF.

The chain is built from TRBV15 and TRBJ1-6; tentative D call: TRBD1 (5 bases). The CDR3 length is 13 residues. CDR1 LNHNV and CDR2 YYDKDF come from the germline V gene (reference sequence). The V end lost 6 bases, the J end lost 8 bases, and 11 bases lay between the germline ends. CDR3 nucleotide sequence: TGTGCCACCAGTTCCCAGGGATATTCACCCCTCCACTTT. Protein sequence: CATSSQGYSPLHF.

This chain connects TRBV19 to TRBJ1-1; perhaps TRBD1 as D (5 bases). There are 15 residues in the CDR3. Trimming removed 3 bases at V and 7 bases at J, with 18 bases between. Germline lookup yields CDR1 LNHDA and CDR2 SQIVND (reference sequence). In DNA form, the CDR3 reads TGTGCCAGTAGTATCGGCGGGGGTAGAAATAATGAAGCTTTCTTT. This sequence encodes CASSIGGGRNNEAFF.

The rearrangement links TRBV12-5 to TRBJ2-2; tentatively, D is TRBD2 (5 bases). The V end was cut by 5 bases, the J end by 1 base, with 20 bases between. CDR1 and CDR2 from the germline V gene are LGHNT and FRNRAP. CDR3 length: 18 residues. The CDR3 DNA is TGTGCTAGTGGTCCCCGAATTTCGGACGGGATGAACACCGGGGAGCTGTTTTTT. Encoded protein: CASGPRISDGMNTGELFF.

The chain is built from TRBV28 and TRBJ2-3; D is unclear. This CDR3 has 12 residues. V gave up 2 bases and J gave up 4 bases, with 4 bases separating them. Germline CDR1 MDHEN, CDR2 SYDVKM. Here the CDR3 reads CASSLGPDTQYF. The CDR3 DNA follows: TGTGCCAGCAGTTTAGGGCCAGATACGCAGTATTTT.

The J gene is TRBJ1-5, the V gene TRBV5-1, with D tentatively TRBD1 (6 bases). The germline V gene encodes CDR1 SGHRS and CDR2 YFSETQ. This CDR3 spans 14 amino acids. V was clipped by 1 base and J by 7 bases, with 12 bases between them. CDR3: CASSLTQGGQPQHF. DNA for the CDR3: TGCGCCAGCAGCTTGACACAGGGTGGACAGCCCCAGCATTTT. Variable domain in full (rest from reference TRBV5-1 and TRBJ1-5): KAGVTQTPRYLIKTRGQQVTLSCSPISGHRSVSWYQQTPGQGLQFLFEYFSETQRNKGNFPGRFSGRQFSNSRSEMNVSTLELGDSALYLCASSLTQGGQPQHFGDGTRLSIL.

CDR3 DNA sequence: TGTGCCAGCAGTGAAGGGCGACTAGCGGGGGGAGTACCAGGGGAGACCCAGTACTTC. Encoded protein: CASSEGRLAGGVPGETQYF. The rearrangement uses TRBV2 and TRBJ2-5, with TRBD2 identical over 13 bases. This CDR3 is 19 amino acids long. Per the germline V gene, CDR1 is SNHLY and CDR2 is FYNNEI. The junction had 13 bases not matched to a gene; V was cut back by 1 base and J by 5 bases.

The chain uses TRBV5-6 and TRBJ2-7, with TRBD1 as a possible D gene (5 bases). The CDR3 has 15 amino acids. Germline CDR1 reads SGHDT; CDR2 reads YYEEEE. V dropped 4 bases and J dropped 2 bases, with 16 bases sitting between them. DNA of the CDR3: TGTGCCAGCAGCCCCTTCATTAGGGGTACCTACGAGCAGTACTTC. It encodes CASSPFIRGTYEQYF.

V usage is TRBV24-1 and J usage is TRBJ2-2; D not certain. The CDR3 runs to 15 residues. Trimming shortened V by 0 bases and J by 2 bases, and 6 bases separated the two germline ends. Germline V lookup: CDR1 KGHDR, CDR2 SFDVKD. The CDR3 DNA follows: TGTGCCACCAGTGATTTGCCCGTAAACACCGGGGAGCTGTTTTTT. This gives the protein CATSDLPVNTGELFF.

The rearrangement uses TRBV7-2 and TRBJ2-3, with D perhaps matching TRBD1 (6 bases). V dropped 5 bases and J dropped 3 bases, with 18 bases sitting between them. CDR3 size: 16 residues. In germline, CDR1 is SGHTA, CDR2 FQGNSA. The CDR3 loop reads CASSILTGRRTDTQYF. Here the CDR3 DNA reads TGTGCCAGCAGCATCCTGACAGGTAGAAGGACAGATACGCAGTATTTT.

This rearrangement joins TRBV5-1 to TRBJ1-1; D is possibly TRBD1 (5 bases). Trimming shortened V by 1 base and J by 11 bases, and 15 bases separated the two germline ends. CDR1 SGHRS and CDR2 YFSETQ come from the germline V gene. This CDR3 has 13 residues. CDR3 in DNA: TGCGCCAGCAGCTTGCCCGACAGTCTCGGGGCTTTCTTT. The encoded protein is CASSLPDSLGAFF.

The CDR3 here is CSVEIAGTPDTQYF. CDR3 bases: TGCAGCGTTGAAATAGCGGGGACCCCAGATACGCAGTATTTT. This chain links TRBV29-1 with TRBJ2-3, with 8 bases identical to TRBD2. There are 14 residues in the CDR3. The V and J ends lost 2 bases and 4 bases, in that order; junction bases with no gene match: 5. Germline CDR1 SQVTM, CDR2 ANQGSEA.

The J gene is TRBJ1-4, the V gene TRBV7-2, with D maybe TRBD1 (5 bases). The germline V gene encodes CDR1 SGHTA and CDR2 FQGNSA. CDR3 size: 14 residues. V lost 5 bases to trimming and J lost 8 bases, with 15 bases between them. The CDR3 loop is CASSHRLLSEKLFF. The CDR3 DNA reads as TGTGCCAGCAGCCACAGGCTTCTTTCGGAAAAACTGTTTTTT. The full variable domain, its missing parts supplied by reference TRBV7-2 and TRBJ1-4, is GAGVSQSPSNKVTEKGKDVELRCDPISGHTALYWYRQSLGQGLEFLIYFQGNSAPDKSGLPSDRFSAERTGGSVSTLTIQRTQQEDSAVYLCASSHRLLSEKLFFGSGTQLSVL.

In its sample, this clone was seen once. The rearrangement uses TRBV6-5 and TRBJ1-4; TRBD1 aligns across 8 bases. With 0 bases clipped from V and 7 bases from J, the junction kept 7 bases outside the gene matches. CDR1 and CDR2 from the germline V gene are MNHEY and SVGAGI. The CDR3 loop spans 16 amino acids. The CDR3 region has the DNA TGTGCCAGCAGTTACTCGAGACAGGGGCGTTTTGAAAAACTGTTTTTT. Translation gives CASSYSRQGRFEKLFF.